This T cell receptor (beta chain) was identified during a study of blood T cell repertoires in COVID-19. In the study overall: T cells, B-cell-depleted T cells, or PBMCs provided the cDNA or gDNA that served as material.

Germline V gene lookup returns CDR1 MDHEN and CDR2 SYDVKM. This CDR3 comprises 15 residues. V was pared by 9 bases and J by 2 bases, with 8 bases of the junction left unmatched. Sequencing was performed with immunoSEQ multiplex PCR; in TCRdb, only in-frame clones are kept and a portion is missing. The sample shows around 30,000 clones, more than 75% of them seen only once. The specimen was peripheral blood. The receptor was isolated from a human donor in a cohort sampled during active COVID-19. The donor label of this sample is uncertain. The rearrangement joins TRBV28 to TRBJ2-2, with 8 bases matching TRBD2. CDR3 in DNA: TGTGCCAGTATCCGGGGGGGGGACAACACCGGGGAGCTGTTTTTT. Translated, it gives CASIRGGDNTGELFF.